Each of the 9 T cell receptor beta chains below was sequenced from the same sample in a study of cytomegalovirus exposure and HLA in healthy donors. A multiplex PCR was run with 60 Vbeta primers and 13 Jbeta primers. TCRdb's table, derived via immunoSEQ multiplex PCR, lists solely in-frame clones and lacks some. The sample comprises some 130,000 clones, over 70% of which are singletons, and about 1.5% rests with the top ten. The sequenced sample was PBMCs. The source of these receptors is a woman aged 18-29 years in good health and CMV-seronegative.

This clone has just a few counts. The gene calls are TRBV9 and TRBJ1-5; 7 bases are shared with TRBD1. This CDR3 is 15 amino acids long. The germline V gene encodes CDR1 SGDLS and CDR2 YYNGEE. With 3 bases clipped from V and 1 base from J, the junction kept 4 bases outside the gene matches. The CDR3 DNA follows: TGTGCCAGCAGCGCACAGGGGCTAAGCAATCAGCCCCAGCATTTT. It translates to CASSAQGLSNQPQHF.

The chain joins TRBV6-5 to TRBJ2-5; D may be TRBD1 (5 bases). This CDR3 region has 14 residues. V lost 10 bases and J lost 4, with 19 bases in between. The germline V gene encodes CDR1 MNHEY and CDR2 SVGAGI. CDR3 DNA sequence: TGTGCCACATACGCCTCAGGGCTGCCAGAGACCCAGTACTTC. Encoded protein: CATYASGLPETQYF.

About this clone: At one of its ends the junction is not consistent with the germline gene, which may arise from a read error. The genes are TRBV5-1 and TRBJ2-7, with D possibly being TRBD1 (6 bases). Germline V gives CDR1 SGHRS, CDR2 YFSETQ. The CDR3 contains 12 residues. The CDR3 here is CASSLDREHPHF. As DNA, the CDR3 is TGCGCCAGCAGCTTGGACAGGGAACACCCCCACTTC.

The chain uses TRBV15 and TRBJ1-1; D gene uncertain. Germline V gene sequence: CDR1 LNHNV, CDR2 YYDKDF (reference sequence). The CDR3 spans 14 residues. Trimming pared 0 bases from V and 0 bases from J, leaving 5 bases between. The CDR3 loop reads CATSRDRLNTEAFF. Here the CDR3 DNA reads TGTGCCACCAGCAGAGATCGTCTGAACACTGAAGCTTTCTTT.

This sequence joins TRBV7-9 and TRBJ1-2; 8 positions match TRBD1. The CDR3 contains 13 residues. Unmatched junction bases numbered 2, after V lost 3 bases and J lost 5 bases. Germline CDR1 and CDR2: SEHNR and FQNEAQ (reference sequence). CDR3 in DNA: TGTGCCAGCAGCTTTCAGGGGGCGTATGGCTACACCTTC. Amino acid sequence: CASSFQGAYGYTF.

This chain joins TRBV5-4 and TRBJ2-6; D might be TRBD2 (5 bases). The CDR3 length is 15 residues. Germline V CDR1 and CDR2: SGHNT, YYREEE (reference sequence). The V and J ends lost 4 bases and 1 base respectively, with 9 bases between them. CDR3 region: CASSQRGSGANVLTF. The CDR3, as DNA: TGTGCCAGCAGCCAGAGAGGGTCTGGGGCCAACGTCCTGACTTTC.

J is TRBJ1-2 and V is TRBV27; D not certain. V shed 2 bases and J shed 4 bases, with 14 bases lying between them. Per the germline V gene, CDR1 is MNHEY and CDR2 is SMNVEV (reference sequence). CDR3 length equals 15 residues. DNA for the CDR3: TGTGCCAGCAGTTTAGCGCACCAGGTCGGCTATGGCTACACCTTC. It yields the protein CASSLAHQVGYGYTF.

The chain has TRBV6-5 and TRBJ1-2; no definite D call. The CDR3 runs 14 residues. V shed 4 bases and J shed 5 bases, with 14 bases lying between them. From germline, CDR1 is MNHEY and CDR2 SVGAGI. CDR3 sequence: CASSSPLRPYGYTF. CDR3 sequence (DNA): TGTGCCAGCAGTTCGCCGCTGCGGCCTTATGGCTACACCTTC.

The chain employs TRBV29-1 and TRBJ1-5; the match to TRBD1 covers 7 bases. Per the germline V gene, CDR1 is SQVTM and CDR2 is ANQGSEA. The V gene end was trimmed by 6 bases and the J gene end by 5 bases; junction bases not matched to a gene: 7. The CDR3 is made up of 13 amino acids. DNA for the CDR3: TGCAGCGTAGCGACAGGGCCTCATCAGCCCCAGCATTTT. Translation gives CSVATGPHQPQHF. Looking up the rest from reference TRBV29-1 and TRBJ1-5 gives the full variable domain: SAVISQKPSRDICQRGTSLTIQCQVDSQVTMMFWYRQQPGQSLTLIATANQGSEATYESGFVIDKFPISRPNLTFSTLTVSNMSPEDSSIYLCSVATGPHQPQHFGDGTRLSIL.